These 23 T cell receptor beta chains were sequenced from one sample in a study of spatial heterogeneity in lung cancer. Via MiXCR, TCRdb re-called the 5' RACE reads, giving one row per CDR3 protein. Of 2,000 to 2,500 distinct CDR3 sequences in the sample, about 55% were seen once. Stated time point: blood at routine non-recurrence follow-up after resection. The input for sequencing was PBMCs, taken at follow-up. These receptor sequences come from a female donor with early-stage non-small cell lung cancer.

This clonotype was seen a few times. This beta chain lies outside the target of a library built for alpha chains; its clone size means little. The gene calls are TRBV6-5 and TRBJ2-7; D is unclear. Looked up from germline, CDR1 is MNHEY and CDR2 is SVGAGI. Trimming took off 0 bases at V and 4 bases at J, with 13 bases between the two ends. The CDR3 contains 15 residues. CDR3 amino acids: CASSYSLSGHYEQYF. In nucleotides, the CDR3 is TGTGCCAGCAGTTACTCATTGTCGGGCCATTACGAGCAGTACTTC.

Of note for this clonotype: This beta chain is off target for a library built for alpha chains, so its abundance means little. V usage is TRBV2 and J usage is TRBJ2-2, with D uncertain. The ends were cut back, 0 bases at V and 3 bases at J, with 14 bases in the middle. The CDR3 covers 17 residues. In germline, CDR1 is SNHLY, CDR2 FYNNEI. The CDR3 DNA reads TGTGCCAGCAGTGAAGCTCACCCCCGGCAAGACACCGGGGAGCTGTTTTTT. It translates to CASSEAHPRQDTGELFF.

Concerning this clonotype itself: Since it is a stray read in a library aimed at alpha chains, this beta chain has a size that is not meaningful. The V gene is TRBV9, the J gene TRBJ2-7, with 13 positions matching TRBD2. V gave up 3 bases and J gave up 3 bases; unmatched junction bases: 3. CDR3 length: 15 residues. Germline CDR1 and CDR2: SGDLS and YYNGEE. This CDR3 is CASSGGLAGIYEQYF. The CDR3 DNA reads TGTGCCAGCAGCGGGGGACTAGCGGGGATCTACGAGCAGTACTTC.

Regarding this clonotype: This beta chain is a stray sequence in a library constructed for alpha chains; its clone size is not meaningful. The V and J genes are TRBV11-2 and TRBJ2-5; maybe TRBD1 (5 bases). The CDR3 totals 14 residues. Germline CDR1 SGHAT, CDR2 FQNNGV. The V and J ends lost 6 bases and 5 bases respectively, with 16 bases between them. The CDR3 nucleotides read TGTGCCAGCAGTCCCCATCGCAGGGTGGAGACCCAGTACTTC. Its translation: CASSPHRRVETQYF.

A remark on this clonotype: This beta chain slipped into a library made for alpha chains as a stray read, so its size is not meaningful. The chain is built from TRBV20-1 and TRBJ2-7; D is ambiguous. Trimming shortened V by 1 base and J by 6 bases, and 10 bases separated the two germline ends. CDR3 size: 12 residues. Per germline, CDR1 DFQATT and CDR2 SNEGSKA (reference sequence). The CDR3 DNA is TGCAGTGCTAGAGGTGCTTGGGGCGAGCAGTACGTC. Its protein product is CSARGAWGEQYV.

This clonotype was observed a handful of times. A library made for alpha chains picked up this beta chain off target, so its size means little. V and J are TRBV5-8 and TRBJ2-3, with 7 bases lining up with TRBD1. After removal of 4 bases from V and 5 bases from J, the junction contained 4 bases not matched to a gene. This CDR3 has 13 residues. Germline CDR1 SGHTS, CDR2 YDEGEE. The CDR3 DNA is TGTGCCAGCAGCCTCAGACAGGGAGATACGCAGTATTTT. It is translated as CASSLRQGDTQYF. Based on the CDR3 plus reference TRBV5-8 and TRBJ2-3, the full variable domain is EAGVTQSPTHLIKTRGQQATLRCSPISGHTSVYWYQQALGLGLQFLLWYDEGEERNRGNFPPRFSGRQFPNYSSELNVNALELEDSALYLCASSLRQGDTQYFGPGTRLTVL.

A remark on this clonotype: The library was designed around alpha chains, so this beta chain is a stray read whose abundance carries little weight. V gene TRBV20-1 combines with J gene TRBJ1-2, with 7 bases aligning to TRBD1. The germline CDR1 and CDR2 sequences are DFQATT and SNEGSKA (reference sequence). CDR3 length equals 14 residues. Trimming cost V 6 bases and J 8 bases; bases outside gene matches: 15. The CDR3 bases are TGCAGTGCCCCACGGACAGGTCACTTATTCGGCTACACCTTC. This translates into CSAPRTGHLFGYTF.

In the case of this clonotype: In a library made to pick up alpha chains, this beta chain is a stray read with a size that means little. The chain is built from TRBV20-1 and TRBJ2-7; D not certain. The germline gives CDR1 DFQATT, CDR2 SNEGSKA (reference sequence). This CDR3 comprises 11 residues. Trimming stripped 6 bases from V and 3 bases from J, with 9 bases between. In nucleotides, the CDR3 is TGCAGTGCCGCAGGTGGCTACGAGCAGTACTTC. Its protein is CSAAGGYEQYF.

The sample holds one count of this clonotype. Little can be read into the size of this beta chain, an off-target read in a library designed for alpha chains. V gene TRBV5-4 combines with J gene TRBJ2-2, with a weak D call TRBD1 (6 bases). The germline CDR1 and CDR2 sequences are SGHNT and YYREEE (reference sequence). CDR3 size: 15 residues. V was shortened by 6 bases and J by 4 bases, with 16 bases between the two germline ends. CDR3 in amino acids: CASTTYRESTGELFF. CDR3 coding DNA: TGTGCCAGCACCACATACAGGGAGAGCACCGGGGAGCTGTTTTTT.

Regarding this clonotype: Within a library made for alpha chains, this beta chain is off target, and its count is uninformative. J is TRBJ2-2 and V is TRBV5-1; D is undetermined. Germline V gene data show CDR1 as SGHRS and CDR2 as YFSETQ. The CDR3 is 13 residues long. V was clipped by 0 bases and J by 4 bases, with 4 bases between them. The DNA of the CDR3 is TGCGCCAGCAGCTTGGGGGCCACCGGGGAGCTGTTTTTT. This encodes CASSLGATGELFF.

Comments on this clonotype: Little can be read into the size of this beta chain, an off-target read in a library designed for alpha chains. The chain uses TRBV5-1 and TRBJ2-1, with D hard to call. Germline CDR1 SGHRS, CDR2 YFSETQ. Deletions cut 0 bases from V and 6 bases from J, with 7 bases between. The CDR3 is 13 residues long. CDR3 region: CASSLGATNEQFF. CDR3 in DNA: TGCGCCAGCAGCTTGGGAGCAACCAATGAGCAGTTCTTC.

Concerning this clonotype itself: In a library made to pick up alpha chains, this beta chain is a stray read with a size that means little. The chain employs TRBV7-9 and TRBJ2-7, with D possibly being TRBD1 (5 bases). The V gene lost 5 bases and the J gene lost 2 bases, with 16 bases spanning the gap. Germline V gives CDR1 SEHNR, CDR2 FQNEAQ (reference sequence). The CDR3 runs 15 residues. In nucleotides, the CDR3 is TGTGCCAGCAGCCCTAAGGCGACAGAAGCCTACGAGCAGTACTTC. It is translated as CASSPKATEAYEQYF.

This clonotype was counted only a few times. This beta chain came through as a stray read in a library set up for alpha chains, and its size says little. This sequence joins TRBV6-1 and TRBJ1-5, with D tentatively TRBD1 (5 bases). CDR3 size: 13 residues. The germline CDR1 and CDR2 sequences are MNHNS and SASEGT. Trimming stripped 6 bases from V and 10 bases from J, with 16 bases between. The CDR3 nucleotides read TGTGCCAGCAGGGACGCACTGGGGGGTCCCCAGCATTTT. It is translated as CASRDALGGPQHF.

Comment on this clonotype: Within a library made for alpha chains, this beta chain is off target, and its count is uninformative. The chain couples TRBV6-5 to TRBJ1-2; D is possibly TRBD1 (6 bases). The V gene's germline CDR1 is MNHEY and CDR2 SVGAGI. The CDR3 extends over 13 amino acids. Trimming stripped 5 bases from V and 5 bases from J, with 12 bases between. DNA for the CDR3: TGTGCCAGCAGTCAGACAGGTGCTTATGGCTACACCTTC. Its protein is CASSQTGAYGYTF.

Points on this clonotype: This beta chain is an off-target read within a library intended for alpha chains, so its frequency means little. V usage is TRBV11-2 and J usage is TRBJ2-1; D might be TRBD2 (5 bases). This CDR3 comprises 16 residues. Germline loops: CDR1 SGHAT, CDR2 FQNNGV. The V gene lost 2 bases and the J gene lost 8 bases, with 19 bases spanning the gap. CDR3: CASSLFRASMEDEQFF. The CDR3, as DNA: TGTGCCAGCAGCTTATTTCGGGCCTCGATGGAGGATGAGCAGTTCTTC. The entire variable domain, with the rest obtained from reference TRBV11-2 and TRBJ2-1, is as follows: EAGVAQSPRYKIIEKRQSVAFWCNPISGHATLYWYQQILGQGPKLLIQFQNNGVVDDSQLPKDRFSAERLKGVDSTLKIQPAKLEDSAVYLCASSLFRASMEDEQFFGPGTRLTVL.

As regards this clonotype: This beta chain slipped into a library made for alpha chains as a stray read, so its size is not meaningful. This sequence joins TRBV6-1 and TRBJ2-5; D ambiguous. Trimming shortened V by 0 bases and J by 0 bases, and 26 bases separated the two germline ends. The CDR3 consists of 21 residues. Germline loops: CDR1 MNHNS, CDR2 SASEGT. The CDR3 bases are TGTGCCAGCAGTGAAGCAAAGGGAAGCGTGGAAGCAGCACCGTACCAAGAGACCCAGTACTTC. Encoded protein: CASSEAKGSVEAAPYQETQYF.

In the case of this clonotype: In a library made to pick up alpha chains, this beta chain is a stray read with a size that means little. The chain is built from TRBV5-1 and TRBJ2-2, with 9 bases matching TRBD1. V was pared by 4 bases and J by 0 bases, with 1 base of the junction left unmatched. The CDR3 contains 15 residues. Germline CDR1 reads SGHRS; CDR2 reads YFSETQ. DNA of the CDR3: TGCGCCAGCAGCCGGACAGGGGCGAACACCGGGGAGCTGTTTTTT. Protein product: CASSRTGANTGELFF.

With regard to this clonotype: Since the library was made to target alpha chains, this beta chain is a stray read and its abundance is not meaningful. Here the CDR3 DNA reads TGTGCCAGCAGCCAAGTAAGAAATATGAACACCGGGGAGCTGTTTTTT. This encodes CASSQVRNMNTGELFF. The chain has TRBV14 and TRBJ2-2, with no clear D. The V end lost 1 base, the J end lost 1 base, and 10 bases lay between the germline ends. The CDR3 has 16 residues. Germline-derived CDR1 and CDR2 are SGHDN and FVKESK.

This clonotype was seen a few times. This beta chain appears as a stray read in a library generated for alpha chains; its size is not informative. V usage is TRBV14 and J usage is TRBJ2-1; TRBD2 agrees at 7 bases. The ends lost 0 bases at V and 9 bases at J; junction bases unmatched: 2. Germline lookup yields CDR1 SGHDN and CDR2 FVKESK. The CDR3 covers 13 residues. CDR3 in amino acids: CASSQDLAVEQFF. The CDR3 bases are TGTGCCAGCAGCCAAGATCTAGCGGTTGAGCAGTTCTTC.

This clonotype was seen only a few times. The library was designed around alpha chains, so this beta chain is a stray read whose abundance carries little weight. The V call is TRBV19, the J call TRBJ2-5; D possibly uses TRBD1 or TRBD2 (5 bases each). The CDR3 loop spans 14 amino acids. CDR1 and CDR2 (germline): LNHDA, SQIVND (reference sequence). Trimming took 7 bases from V and 4 from J, leaving 16 bases between them. The CDR3 bases are TGTGCCAGTACCCTCACTGGGGGTATAGAGACCCAGTACTTC. Encoded protein: CASTLTGGIETQYF.

Comment on this clonotype: The library was built for alpha chains, so this beta chain is an off-target read and its size means little. The rearrangement uses TRBV5-1 and TRBJ2-1, with D maybe TRBD2 (5 bases). The V gene lost 2 bases and the J gene lost 0 bases, with 9 bases spanning the gap. The germline V gene has CDR1 SGHRS and CDR2 YFSETQ. The CDR3 spans 15 residues. The CDR3 loop is CASSFDTSSYNEQFF. For the CDR3, the DNA is TGCGCCAGCAGCTTCGACACTAGCTCCTACAATGAGCAGTTCTTC.

As to this clonotype: The library was built for alpha chains, so this beta chain is an off-target read and its size means little. The genes are TRBV20-1 and TRBJ2-1; no reliable D call. Germline V CDR1 and CDR2: DFQATT, SNEGSKA (reference sequence). This CDR3 has 19 residues. Trimming left V 0 bases short and J 1 base short, with 22 bases between. The CDR3 DNA follows: TGCAGTGCTAGAGATGTGAATTTGGGCGCGTCCTTTTCCTACAATGAGCAGTTCTTC. Its translation is CSARDVNLGASFSYNEQFF.

In regard to this clonotype: This beta chain turned up in a library designed for alpha chains; as an off-target read, its abundance says little. The chain uses TRBV29-1 and TRBJ1-3, with D uncertain. CDR3 length: 12 residues. Trimming left V 5 bases short and J 0 bases short, with 5 bases between. Germline V gene lookup returns CDR1 SQVTM and CDR2 ANQGSEA. Here the CDR3 reads CSVRSSGNTIYF. DNA of the CDR3: TGCAGCGTTAGAAGCTCTGGAAACACCATATATTTT.